Shown below are 22 T cell receptor beta chains from a single sample sequenced in a study of HIV-infected patients and healthy controls. Follow-up blood was drawn about 14 weeks, roughly three months, after antiretroviral therapy began. The repertoire came from unfractionated whole blood and reflected all unsorted peripheral T cells. Alpha and beta constant-region primers primed reverse transcription of 400 to 650 ng RNA. Alpha and beta chain libraries were made separately by chain-specific third strand synthesis with multiplexing indices. TCRdb reprocessed the 5' RACE reads via MiXCR and lists one record per CDR3 protein. The sample carries around 11,000 distinct CDR3 sequences, 6% recorded once. Sequenced here: blood, sampled during antiretroviral therapy. The receptors were gathered from an adult with HIV infection. The donor label of this sample is uncertain.

This clonotype was seen at least ten times. V and J are TRBV28 and TRBJ1-1; the match to TRBD1 covers 7 bases. The CDR3 is 15 residues long. The junction had 10 bases not matched to a gene; V was cut back by 5 bases and J by 4 bases. Germline lookup yields CDR1 MDHEN and CDR2 SYDVKM. CDR3 DNA: TGTGCCAGCAGTCCAGGGGGGTACCGCGGCACTGAAGCTTTCTTT. This gives the protein CASSPGGYRGTEAFF.

This clonotype was seen many times. V usage is TRBV30 and J usage is TRBJ2-7; D may match TRBD1 or TRBD2 (5 bases each). Germline V gives CDR1 GTSNPN, CDR2 SVGIG (reference sequence). Between the trimmed V and J ends, which lost 7 bases and 7 bases, there was a span of 17 bases. CDR3 length equals 12 residues. The CDR3 loop reads CAFGTGNREQYF. The CDR3, as DNA: TGTGCCTTCGGGACGGGGAATCGGGAGCAGTACTTC. Full variable domain (missing parts from reference TRBV30 and TRBJ2-7): SQTIHQWPATLVQPVGSPLSLECTVEGTSNPNLYWYRQAAGRGLQLLFYSVGIGQISSEVPQNLSASRPQDRQFILSSKKLLLSDSGFYLCAFGTGNREQYFGPGTRLTVT.

By proportion, this clonotype is medium-sized. The chain's CDR3 is CASSLFRGLQETQYF. In nucleotides, the CDR3 is TGTGCCAGCAGCTTGTTCAGGGGGCTTCAAGAGACCCAGTACTTC. The chain uses TRBV5-6 and TRBJ2-5; the match to TRBD1 covers 8 bases. J lost 2 bases, V lost 1 base, and 4 bases had no gene match. CDR1 is SGHDT, CDR2 YYEEEE, per germline. This CDR3 is 15 amino acids long.

This clonotype was recorded at least ten times. The J gene is TRBJ2-5, the V gene TRBV7-9, with D perhaps given as TRBD1 or TRBD2 (5 bases each). CDR1 SEHNR and CDR2 FQNEAQ come from the germline V gene (reference sequence). Trimming left V 10 bases short and J 2 bases short, with 14 bases between. The CDR3 runs 13 residues. For the CDR3, the DNA is TGTGCCACCCGCCTCGGGGCACAAGAGACCCAGTACTTC. As protein: CATRLGAQETQYF.

This clonotype has more than one count but fewer than ten. The V and J genes are TRBV4-2 and TRBJ1-2, with D possibly being TRBD1 (6 bases). Germline assignment: CDR1 LGHNA and CDR2 YNFKEQ. This CDR3 comprises 18 residues. V lost 0 bases and J lost 2, with 19 bases in between. In DNA form, the CDR3 reads TGTGCCAGCAGCCAAGAGCGTCAAGGTCAGGGGAAAAACTATGGCTACACCTTC. Protein sequence: CASSQERQGQGKNYGYTF.

This clonotype was recorded at least ten times. This rearrangement joins TRBV10-3 to TRBJ2-1; TRBD2 matches at 9 bases. CDR3 length equals 15 residues. V shed 3 bases, J shed 0 bases, and the junction held 0 bases outside the gene matches. In germline, CDR1 is ENHRY, CDR2 SYGVKD. CDR3 bases: TGTGCCATCAGTGATAGCGGGAGCTCCTACAATGAGCAGTTCTTC. It specifies CAISDSGSSYNEQFF.

Within the sample, this clonotype is medium-sized. The rearrangement joins TRBV9 to TRBJ1-1; TRBD1 agrees at 7 bases. V shed 4 bases, J shed 3 bases, and the junction held 9 bases outside the gene matches. In germline, CDR1 is SGDLS, CDR2 YYNGEE. The CDR3 totals 15 residues. CDR3 protein: CASSPPTGADTEAFF. The CDR3, as DNA: TGTGCCAGCAGCCCCCCAACAGGGGCGGACACTGAAGCTTTCTTT.

This clonotype is termed medium-sized. The J gene is TRBJ2-5, the V gene TRBV7-9; D uncertain. V was trimmed by 1 base and J by 4 bases, leaving 13 bases between them. Per the germline V gene, CDR1 is SEHNR and CDR2 is FQNEAQ (reference sequence). CDR3 length: 15 residues. Here the CDR3 DNA reads TGTGCCAGCAGCTTAGTAGGGCACGGCGGAGAGACCCAGTACTTC. Protein sequence: CASSLVGHGGETQYF.

This clonotype has a count of ten or more. The CDR3 region is CAWSAWEGGEREKLFF. CDR3 coding DNA: TGTGCCTGGAGTGCCTGGGAAGGGGGCGAGCGTGAAAAACTGTTTTTT. The chain joins TRBV30 to TRBJ1-4, with TRBD1 matching 7 bases. Looked up from germline, CDR1 is GTSNPN and CDR2 is SVGIG (reference sequence). V dropped 1 base and J dropped 7; count of bases not matched to a gene: 12. The CDR3 has 16 amino acids. The full variable domain, with the rest looked up from reference TRBV30 and TRBJ1-4, is SQTIHQWPATLVQPVGSPLSLECTVEGTSNPNLYWYRQAAGRGLQLLFYSVGIGQISSEVPQNLSASRPQDRQFILSSKKLLLSDSGFYLCAWSAWEGGEREKLFFGSGTQLSVL.

In this sample, this clonotype turned up many times. The chain combines TRBV6-5 with TRBJ1-2; tentative D call: TRBD1 (6 bases). The CDR3 runs to 14 residues. Per the germline V gene, CDR1 is MNHEY and CDR2 is SVGAGI. Trimming took 4 bases from V and 4 from J, leaving 13 bases between them. In DNA form, the CDR3 reads TGTGCCAGCAGTTCCCCAGGACAGTTCTATGGCTACACCTTC. This gives the protein CASSSPGQFYGYTF.

This clonotype appeared many times. V is TRBV5-6 and J is TRBJ1-4, with D unclear. Trimming pared 1 base from V and 8 bases from J, leaving 6 bases between. Germline V gene sequence: CDR1 SGHDT, CDR2 YYEEEE. The CDR3 has 12 residues. The CDR3 nucleotides are TGTGCCAGCAGCTTGAGACGGGAAAAACTGTTTTTT. Translated: CASSLRREKLFF. The variable domain in full, completed from reference TRBV5-6 and TRBJ1-4, reads DAGVTQSPTHLIKTRGQQVTLRCSPKSGHDTVSWYQQALGQGPQFIFQYYEEEERQRGNFPDRFSGHQFPNYSSELNVNALLLGDSALYLCASSLRREKLFFGSGTQLSVL.

By share of the sample, this clonotype is medium-sized. The V call is TRBV28, the J call TRBJ1-4; D gene ambiguous. V was pared by 3 bases and J by 4 bases, with 12 bases between. The CDR3 is 15 amino acids. Germline V gene data show CDR1 as MDHEN and CDR2 as SYDVKM. DNA for the CDR3: TGTGCCAGCAGTTTGCGAGGCAGAGGTAATGAAAAACTGTTTTTT. Translation gives CASSLRGRGNEKLFF.

Many counts were recorded for this clonotype. The chain combines TRBV29-1 with TRBJ2-7; tentatively, D is TRBD1 or TRBD2 (5 bases each). Trimming pared 4 bases from V and 6 bases from J, leaving 10 bases between. CDR3 length: 11 residues. CDR1 is SQVTM and CDR2 is ANQGSEA in the germline V gene. CDR3 amino acids: CSVVSGLEQYF. The CDR3 bases are TGCAGCGTTGTCTCGGGGCTCGAGCAGTACTTC.

Within the sample, this clonotype is medium-sized (0.01 to 0.1%). The chain employs TRBV6-5 and TRBJ2-3; TRBD2 matches at 10 bases. CDR3 length equals 16 residues. The V segment lost 4 bases and the J segment 2 bases; nucleotides outside the gene matches: 6. Germline CDR1 MNHEY, CDR2 SVGAGI. The CDR3 nucleotides read TGTGCCAGCAGTTCCTTGACTAGCGGGTACACAGATACGCAGTATTTT. Protein product: CASSSLTSGYTDTQYF.

This clonotype was seen repeatedly, ten times or more. V and J are TRBV24-1 and TRBJ2-1; possibly TRBD1 for D (6 bases). The germline gives CDR1 KGHDR, CDR2 SFDVKD. Trimming cost V 6 bases and J 10 bases, with 15 bases left between them. The length of the CDR3 is 13 residues. This CDR3 reads CATSIQGSREQFF. The DNA for the CDR3 is TGTGCCACCAGTATTCAGGGGTCCAGAGAGCAGTTCTTC.

The chain uses TRBV6-5 and TRBJ2-7; possible D gene TRBD1, 6 bases. The CDR3 totals 16 residues. The germline V gene encodes CDR1 MNHEY and CDR2 SVGAGI. V was clipped by 4 bases and J by 1 base, with 17 bases between them. The CDR3 loop reads CASSWKPGVRSYEQYF. DNA of the CDR3: TGTGCCAGCAGTTGGAAACCAGGGGTTAGGTCCTACGAGCAGTACTTC.

By share, this clonotype counts as medium-sized (0.01 to 0.1%). In nucleotides, the CDR3 is TGTGCCTGGGACAGGGGGCGCGAAATGAACACTGAAGCTTTCTTT. Its protein is CAWDRGREMNTEAFF. This chain uses TRBV30 with TRBJ1-1, with 10 bases fitting TRBD1. This CDR3 spans 15 amino acids. The germline V gene has CDR1 GTSNPN and CDR2 SVGIG (reference sequence). V shed 5 bases, J shed 0 bases, and the junction held 6 bases outside the gene matches.

This clonotype was seen ten or more times. This chain's CDR3 is CASRAPGGNQPQHF. CDR3 sequence (DNA): TGTGCCAGCAGAGCCCCCGGGGGTAATCAGCCCCAGCATTTT. The V gene is TRBV6-2 or TRBV6-3, the J gene TRBJ1-5; D possibly corresponds to TRBD1 (5 bases). CDR1 MNHEY and CDR2 SVGEGT come from the germline V gene. This CDR3 has 14 amino acids. V was trimmed by 6 bases and J by 4 bases, leaving 13 bases between them.

This clonotype ranks as medium-sized. The chain employs TRBV29-1 and TRBJ1-2; no firm D call. Germline V gene data show CDR1 as SQVTM and CDR2 as ANQGSEA. V was cut by 0 bases and J by 7 bases, with 12 bases left in between. The CDR3 is made up of 13 amino acids. The CDR3 here is CSVEDLRVGGYTF. For the CDR3, the DNA is TGCAGCGTTGAAGATCTGAGGGTGGGTGGCTACACCTTC.

In its sample, this clonotype ranks as medium-sized. The CDR3 protein is CASGEGQQRNTDTQYF. As DNA, the CDR3 is TGTGCTAGTGGCGAAGGCCAACAGCGAAACACAGATACGCAGTATTTT. The chain has TRBV12-5 and TRBJ2-3; no clear D. There are 16 residues in the CDR3. The V end lost 6 bases, the J end lost 2 bases, and 18 bases lay between the germline ends. Germline-derived CDR1 and CDR2 are LGHNT and FRNRAP. The full variable domain, its missing parts supplied by reference TRBV12-5 and TRBJ2-3, is DARVTQTPRHKVTEMGQEVTMRCQPILGHNTVFWYRQTMMQGLELLAYFRNRAPLDDSGMPKDRFSAEMPDATLATLKIQPSEPRDSAVYFCASGEGQQRNTDTQYFGPGTRLTVL.

This clonotype was counted many times. The chain uses TRBV19 and TRBJ2-3, with TRBD1 as a possible D gene (6 bases). Germline CDR1 LNHDA, CDR2 SQIVND (reference sequence). The CDR3 sequence is 17 residues long. The V gene lost 3 bases and the J gene lost 0 bases, with 16 bases spanning the gap. This chain's CDR3 is CASSITTGYTSTDTQYF. CDR3 DNA sequence: TGTGCCAGTAGTATCACCACAGGGTATACTAGCACAGATACGCAGTATTTT.

The table lists this clonotype with a few counts. This chain connects TRBV5-1 to TRBJ1-5, with 7 bases aligning to TRBD1. Germline V gene sequence: CDR1 SGHRS, CDR2 YFSETQ. The trim removed 4 bases at V and 3 bases at J, leaving 7 bases unmatched. This CDR3 comprises 15 residues. The CDR3 coding sequence is TGCGCCAGCAGCCTAACAGGGGTCGACAATCAGCCCCAGCATTTT. It yields the protein CASSLTGVDNQPQHF.